This T cell receptor (beta chain) was obtained from a study of naive and memory T cell subsets (dated by TCRdb to about 2017). Turning to the overall study: An open-source, UMI-based TCR alpha and beta sequencing pipeline was applied to sorted naive and memory peripheral blood T cell subsets. The functional CMV T cell responses agreed completely with IgG serology results. RNA was DNase-treated and reverse transcribed with TCR constant-region primers, mostly using SuperScript III.

Separate amplification of TCR alpha and beta chain libraries was performed from the second PCR step onward. Donor CMV status was determined by IFNgamma production from CD4+ T cells after overnight stimulation of fresh PBMCs with CMV viral lysate. CD4 T cells were positively selected using Miltenyi beads, after which CD8 T cells were positively selected from the CD4-negative fraction. Cells stained for CD3, CD4, CD8, CD45RA, CD27 and a live/dead dye were sorted on a BD Aria II into four subsets by CD45RA and CD27. Effector memory cells were sorted as CD45RA-CD27-, and EMRA cells as CD45RA+CD27-. Blood was obtained from three healthy volunteers, and the blood from each volunteer was fractionated into CD4 and CD8 T cells and subsequently into four differentiation subsets. Around 110 ml of peripheral blood was collected from each donor, and PBMC were isolated by Ficoll-Paque PLUS density-gradient centrifugation. After sorting, cells were lysed in RLT buffer, RNA was extracted using a Qiagen RNeasy kit, and the extracted RNA was stored at -80 degrees C.

Overall results and qualifications from the work: After error correction, over 95% of naive TCR sequences appeared only once, giving much steeper abundance distributions than memory subsets. The abundance of TCRs followed a power law with an exponent that differed between naive and memory subsets yet stayed consistent across the three individuals. Each clonotype was defined as a single alpha or beta chain sequence rather than as a paired alpha/beta receptor. In both CD4 and CD8 cells, the Gini index increased while Shannon and inverse Simpson diversity decreased from naive through CM, EM and EMRA. The repertoire findings for the naive and memory subsets could not be validated against a ground truth because none was available. RNA-based TCR counts may be affected by expression changes linked to T cell activation and differentiation.

V and J are truncated by 4 bases and 8 bases respectively, leaving an intervening sequence of 9 bases. Sequences SGHTA (CDR1) and FQGTGA (CDR2) are obtained from the germline V gene. The CDR3 has 12 amino acids, counting the end cysteine and phenylalanine. Just the 36-base CDR3 DNA is kept, in frame starting at base 1. Library preparation was by UMI-ligation and nested PCR. The beta constant-region primer was an equimolar mix of two oligonucleotides covering both TRBC1 and TRBC2. Four rounds of PCR, combining the SP2 primer with nested alpha and beta constant-region primers, were used to amplify the ligated cDNA. A single-stranded oligonucleotide carrying the SP2 primer and a 12-nucleotide UMI was ligated to the 3' end of the cDNA by T4 RNA ligase 1. The ligation reaction was incubated at 16°C for about 18-24 hours. PCR2 was usually performed as a SYBR Green qPCR and halted at a preset threshold so that over-amplification would not occur. Agencourt AMPure XP magnetic beads were used for all purifications after the first. Library quantification was done by Qubit, followed by a TapeStation check on which the main peak was expected at around 650 bp. Pooled libraries were sequenced on an Illumina MiSeq using v2 2x251 paired-end kits, and typically roughly 0.85-2.1 million reads were obtained per sample. Each sample was pooled at around 4.2 nM, and about 5-7% PhiX was included to help cluster recognition. The paper's processing steps were these. V and J genes were assigned to Demultiplexor-processed FASTQ reads by Decombinator through tag matching, with a single base-pair mismatch being allowed. Collapsinator used UMIs to correct both sequencing errors and frequency errors arising from PCR heterogeneity. CDR3Translator translated TCRs and extracted CDR3s from the conserved cysteine to the FGXG phenylalanine, flagging non-productive sequences. Gini, Shannon entropy and inverse Simpson indices were computed after subsampling the repertoires to the same number of UMI-defined TCRs. Within the linear range, a power law was fitted to clonotype abundance distributions using maximum likelihood. When run on a single naive CD8 sample, MIGEC and the pipeline yielded similar UMI counts, similar unique TCR numbers and similar clonal distributions. The repertoires were searched for just under 7,500 CMV-associated CDR3 sequences that had been compiled from VDJdb and a published dataset. In-frame beta chains were kept once TCRdb had trimmed the public reads at Q25 with fastp and called clones with MiXCR. Rows with a matching CDR3 protein are joined into one entry that keeps the most common DNA and genes. These V and J calls rely on TCRdb rather than the paper's analysis. The sample yields some 30,000 distinct CDR3 sequences; under 20% were counted once. The ten largest clonotypes hold more than 3% of the sample.

For this clonotype: Its binding antigen is unknown. No much larger clone is present one base from it, and per-base qualities are unavailable.

The sequence was collected from a human donor in good health. Material: effector memory CD4+ T cells from blood. Explained via the paper, the cell subset or site label denotes: effector memory, CD45RA- CD27-. In this chain, TRBV7-3 is recombined with TRBJ2-1, with the D segment identity uncertain. Here is the DNA: TGTGCCAGCAGCTCCCTAGGAGATGAGCAGTTCTTC. Its translation reads: CASSSLGDEQFF.